The T cell receptor (beta chain) under discussion was sequenced for a study of blood T cell repertoires in COVID-19. This CDR3 comprises 15 residues. With V trimmed by 6 bases and J by 4 bases, 8 bases remained unmatched. Looked up from germline, CDR1 is SGHTA and CDR2 is FQGTGA. Methods used by the authors: Cell counts per sample came from amplifying reference gene primers. Generated by immunoSEQ multiplex PCR, the TCRdb table keeps only in-frame clones and is missing some. The V and J calls and clone size were taken over from that table, and D and trimming were inferred from the DNA. The sample yields 150,000 to 200,000 clones, 79% seen once.

V is TRBV7-3 and J is TRBJ2-3; TRBD2 matches at 9 bases. Sequences were obtained from peripheral blood. This sequence originates from a man aged 60-69 years with active or convalescent COVID-19. CDR3 protein: CASSFSGRPADTQYF. The CDR3 region has the DNA TGTGCCAGCAGTTTTAGCGGGAGACCCGCAGATACGCAGTATTTT.